This T cell receptor (beta chain) is from a study of T cell responses to AZD1222 COVID-19 vaccine (dated by TCRdb to the early 2020s). Concerning the study at large: AZD1222 recipients whose second dose came at about 4 weeks and those whose second dose came at about 12 weeks were combined into one group, since spike-specific TCR depth and breadth did not differ between the two schedules. TCR sequencing was performed for more than 230 trial participants, of whom some 200 were given two doses of AZD1222 and some 25 were given two doses of MenACWY control vaccine. Trial participants were enrolled by age into 18-55, 56-69 and 70-plus year subgroups, with about 150, 27 and 61 TCR-sequenced participants respectively.

To note about this clone: Its antigen is unknown. No much larger clone is present one base from it, and per-base qualities are unavailable.

The CDR3 regions of human TCRbeta chains were analyzed by immunosequencing. Per the original workflow: Repertoire TCRs were checked for matches against a reference library of SARS-CoV-2-specific TCRs that had been generated using the MIRA antigen-specificity platform. Breadth was defined as the fraction of unique TCRs that were SARS-CoV-2-associated, and depth was defined as the fraction of total T cells that were SARS-CoV-2-associated. Each spike-specific TCR was assigned to its reactive spike region and to a CD4 or CD8 class using the MIRA data. Log10-transformed breadth and depth values were compared by one-way ANOVA with Sidak's multiple comparisons tests. Drawn from immuneACCESS, this table holds only the in-frame rearrangements with V and J called that TCRdb kept. Clones are partly lost; checked studies trace under half to an unresolved V gene and leave the rest unexplained. The D gene and trimming were derived from the DNA, and the V and J assignments and clone size from that table. Across this sample there are under 100,000 clones, with 88% seen only once. The top ten constitute less than 3.5% of the sample.

V lost 5 bases and J lost 1 base; the stretch between them is 19 bases long. Reading the germline V gene (reference sequence) gives CDR1 MNHEY and CDR2 SMNVEV. The CDR3, cysteine through phenylalanine, is 17 amino acids long. CDR3 DNA only is kept here, 51 bases in frame from base 1. Beyond this particular receptor, the publication reports: CD4 TCRs associated with the vaccine covered the entire spike protein, and the dominant responses were in regions 160-218 and 743-854. Reportedly, almost half of the unique spike-specific TCRs recognized epitopes lying outside the regions that are mutated in the B.1.351 and B.1.1.7 variants. Because no samples from the day 14 peak response were available, repertoires could be characterized only after the peak T cell response. In the small 56-69-year group, the increase in depth fell short of significance, most likely because of low power. Most participants were white British and females outnumbered males, and the authors suggested that clonal diversity may have been underestimated. Spike-specific TCR breadth and depth rose significantly after two AZD1222 doses compared with day 0 and with MenACWY recipients. Conclusions about previously exposed vaccinees were limited because only a handful of AZD1222 recipients were SARS-CoV-2 seropositive at baseline.

The time point label for this specimen denotes: baseline before first vaccination. Vaccinee samples were obtained from the UK trials COV001 and COV002, which included a single-blind randomized controlled phase 2/3 trial of AZD1222 (ChAdOx1 nCoV-19) in healthy adults. Trial participant PBMC samples were collected at day 0 and day 28 after the second dose for TCRbeta chain sequencing. Sequencing used peripheral blood, obtained on day 0 of AZD1222 vaccination. The origin of this receptor is an adult in good health. This chain joins TRBV27 to TRBJ2-3, with no confident D gene call. DNA sequence: TGTGCCAGCAGTCCCCAAAGTCGGTACGGCGGCACAGATACGCAGTATTTT. Translated, it reads CASSPQSRYGGTDTQYF.